The sequence of this T cell receptor beta chain was determined in a study of cytomegalovirus exposure and HLA in healthy donors (dated by TCRdb to the late 2010s). Some background on the complete study: An earlier analysis of 587 of the donors reported 250 to 300 Gb of sequence data and 95 million to 130 million unique TCR beta sequences obtained from some 170 million T cells. About 300 gigabases of sequencing data and approximately 85 million unique TCR sequences were included in an early release covering about 620 HLA-typed donors. Of the 398 genotyped donors, roughly 80% fell in the genetic ancestry cluster associated with self-reported Caucasian donors. The study was designed to test whether signatures of past pathogen exposure could be identified by cataloging public T cell receptors. The study used immunosequencing to profile the T cell repertoires of approximately 630 subjects and linked those repertoires to cytomegalovirus serostatus. In addition to the first cohort of several hundred subjects, a separate validation cohort of 120 different subjects was used. To predict cytomegalovirus infection status, the study combined high-throughput TCR immunosequencing, statistical association of individual TCRs with disease status, and machine learning. A later analysis re-analyzed previously published TCR beta repertoires from 666 donors and added high-resolution HLA genotyping to study TCR occurrence patterns. Rather than drawing on any new phenotypic data, the later analysis identified candidate immune exposures from TCR beta sequences and the way those sequences occurred across donors. In an earlier analysis of 500 to 650 of the donors, high-throughput TCR beta sequencing was used to judge whether each TCR beta V gene segment behaved as functional or pseudogenic. Alongside the repertoire data, information on donor age, sex, ethnicity and CMV serostatus was compiled. In a later genetic analysis, genome-wide SNP genotypes for about 55% of the roughly 670 donors were used, and that subset was treated as a discovery cohort. All discovery cohort repertoires had been generated on a single sequencing platform. HLA typing included class I and class II loci at four-digit resolution. Typing coverage varied by locus: roughly 629-630 donors for A, B, C, DRB1 and DQB1; about 520 for DQA1; nearly 610 for DPA1; fewer than 480 for DPB1. Roughly 5 DR-DQ haplotypes were handled as single units for association and clustering, since linkage in the cohort was strong. On average, roughly 200,000 unique TCR beta nucleotide sequences were sequenced per donor among more than 350 genotyped donors of the cohort, with roughly 20% of those sequences being non-productive. General conclusions and limits of the study: A later genetic analysis associated a missense DCLRE1C variant with V-gene and J-gene trimming of TCR beta chains, and an independent cohort replicated the association. Because counts were too low, roughly 16 rarely observed V segments, including chromosome 9 orphons, were excluded from the earlier analysis of a few hundred of the donors. A later genetic analysis reported fewer N-insertions in productive TCRs among donors in an Asian-associated ancestry cluster than the roughly 650-donor mean. In vitro tests confirmed that a few of the cytomegalovirus-associated TCR beta chains recognize cytomegalovirus antigens. Some IMGT-functional V segments, including TRBV6-2 and TRBV6-3, could not be told apart with the 87-base-pair reads, so those segments were excluded. Because HLA typing was unavailable for some donors at each locus, only the typed subset was used in association tests. The study gave a list of around 170 TCR beta chains associated with cytomegalovirus. A later analysis found that TCR association rates varied across HLA loci, with DRB1 alleles showing the most associated TCRs and HLA-C alleles the fewest. A further reported finding was that TCR beta sequences accurately predicted the HLA-A and HLA-B alleles for most subjects in the first cohort. Sequencing depth was assumed to be roughly uniform across donors in the presence/absence analyses, though that assumption may not hold. Strong co-occurrence of HLA alleles, especially DR and DQ, made assigning TCR associations to individual alleles difficult. A later analysis found that most CMV-associated TCR beta chains appeared HLA-restricted, with HLA associations seemingly driven largely by CMV exposure. The cohort was sequenced for TCR beta chains only, and without alpha or paired-chain data the features that could be detected were limited. Correlated functional status among segregating V segments might be attributable to linkage disequilibrium, but an unknown experimental factor could not be ruled out. Cytomegalovirus status was reported to be diagnosed by the classifier with high specificity and sensitivity in both the original and validation cohorts. In a later analysis, HLA-associated TCR beta chains were found to be more clonally expanded and to have lower generation probabilities than equally common non-associated chains. CMV serostatus was the only immune exposure information available for the cohort. At a false discovery rate of 0.05, a later analysis linked roughly 17,000 TCR beta sequences to specific HLA alleles. It was suggested by the authors that the approach could potentially be generalized to other disease states and immunological phenotypes. Most TCR sequences were observed very rarely across donors, whereas some public TCRs were present in many individuals. According to a later analysis, parvovirus B19, influenza, CMV and Epstein-Barr virus appeared linked to several top co-occurrence clusters. The sequencing pipeline was judged likely to have produced a cluster of highly shared sequence variants as a technical artifact. In an earlier analysis of about 600 of the donors, most TCR beta V segments appeared in productive rearrangements about 87% or about 30% of the time, broadly matching IMGT annotations.

The cohort was made up of several hundred healthy bone marrow donors. At the time of sampling, all cohort members were nominally healthy, though unrecorded immune exposures were likely present. The donor was CMV seronegative and was included in the group of 352 seronegative cohort members. A peripheral blood sample was provided by each donor, and peripheral blood mononuclear cells were used for TCR beta sequencing. Genomic DNA was extracted from the blood cell samples with the Qiagen DNeasy Blood Extraction Kit. Trimming takes 3 bases off V and 2 bases off J; junction bases not matched to a gene: 2. Including cysteine and phenylalanine, the CDR3 has 14 amino acids. The DNA shown is the 42-base CDR3, in frame from base 1. Looking up the germline V gene (reference sequence) yields CDR1 PRHDT and CDR2 FYEKMQ. As for this clone: Its antigen is still unknown. There are no base qualities to consult, and no much larger clone falls within one base.

Library generation was performed with the immunoSEQ multiplex PCR assay. For the multiplex PCR, a mixture combining 60 forward primers for TCR Vbeta segments and 13 reverse primers for TCR Jbeta segments was used. The CDR3 region of rearranged TCR beta genes was amplified from genomic DNA by a multiplex PCR assay. The Illumina HiSeq System was used to sequence the amplified TCR beta libraries as 87-base-pair reads. As for how the authors treated the data: Across the 600 to 700 repertoires, a later analysis counted 80 million or so unique TCR beta chains, roughly 11 million of which were shared by at least two donors. Raw reads were error-corrected and collapsed into unique sequences by a nearest-neighbor algorithm in which closely related sequences were merged to remove PCR and sequencing errors. CDR3 sequences were aligned to IMGT reference sequences to assign V, D and J gene segments. For a sequence to be retained, a match of at least six nucleotides was required to both a V gene segment and a J gene segment. A rearrangement was called productive if the CDR3 had no stop codons and remained in frame with V and J, and every other rearrangement was called non-productive. CDR3 was defined according to IMGT convention as the region running from the second conserved V-encoded cysteine to the conserved J-encoded phenylalanine. In an earlier analysis of approximately 500 of the donors, sequences lacking an unambiguous match to a single V gene segment were excluded. In an earlier analysis of approximately 590 of the donors, a V segment was called functional when productive rearrangements were above 56.7%, and segregating when the standard deviation between donors exceeded 5%. A statistical classification framework was built for diagnosing cytomegalovirus status from the catalog of TCR beta chain sequences. V and J gene assignment, in a later analysis, came from comparing TCR nucleotide sequences with IMGT/GENE-DB human TR gene sequences. Using the TCRdist pipeline, a later analysis assigned CDR3 sequences along with most-parsimonious VDJ recombination scenarios. In a later analysis, each TCR beta chain was defined by its CDR3 amino acid sequence together with its V-gene family, and reads without a unique V-gene family were excluded. As a way to deal with suspected cross-contamination and a sequencing artifact, a later analysis dropped roughly 620 nucleotide sequences that were highly shared and had low generation probability. In a later analysis, a clonal expansion index for each public chain was calculated from normalized within-repertoire ranks of inferred template counts. In a later analysis, generation probabilities were computed using a VDJ recombination model fitted to out-of-frame rearrangements, and the results were checked against IGoR. A later analysis scored TCR-TCR, TCR-HLA and TCR-CMV co-occurrence with hypergeometric tests, applying a repertoire-size bias correction to TCR pairs. To estimate false discovery rates, a later analysis permuted the HLA or CMV assignments 20 times. In a later analysis, co-occurring TCRs were grouped with DBSCAN, and TCRdist sequence similarity was added when clustering was performed within HLA-allele-positive subsets. Repertoires with fewer than 30,000 or more than 120,000 public chains were left out of co-occurrence clustering, as were four to six repertoires with anomalous nucleotide sharing. TCRdb's version of the immuneACCESS table is confined to in-frame rearrangements and falls short of the full clone set. An unresolved V gene accounts for under half of the shortfall where checked; the remainder is of unknown origin. V, J and clone size are taken as reported in that table, and D and trimming were inferred from the DNA itself. The sample table shows 80,000 to 100,000 clones, and more than 60% are seen once. The ten top clones hold about 2.5% of the sample.

The receptor was isolated from a middle-aged man in good health and CMV-seronegative. The sequencing input was PBMCs. The V and J genes are TRBV13 and TRBJ2-5; TRBD2 aligns with 8 central bases. In nucleotide form, the sequence is TGTGCCAGCAGCTTGGGCGGGGGGCAAGAGACCCAGTACTTC. Its coded protein is CASSLGGGQETQYF.